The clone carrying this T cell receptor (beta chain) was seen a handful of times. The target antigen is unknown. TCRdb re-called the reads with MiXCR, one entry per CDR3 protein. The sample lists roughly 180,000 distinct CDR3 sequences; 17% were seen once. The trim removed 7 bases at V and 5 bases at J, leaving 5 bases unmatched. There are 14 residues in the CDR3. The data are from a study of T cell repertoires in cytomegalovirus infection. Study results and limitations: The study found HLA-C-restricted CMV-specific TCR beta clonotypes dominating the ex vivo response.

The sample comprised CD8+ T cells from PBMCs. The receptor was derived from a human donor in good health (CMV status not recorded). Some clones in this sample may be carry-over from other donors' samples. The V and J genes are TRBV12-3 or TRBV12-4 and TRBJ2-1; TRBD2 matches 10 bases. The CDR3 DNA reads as TGTGCCAGCACGGGACTAGCGAGCCACAATGAGCAGTTCTTC. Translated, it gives CASTGLASHNEQFF.